Below are 15 T cell receptor beta chains sequenced from a single sample in a study of T cells in Graves' hyperthyroidism and ophthalmopathy. Authors of the study amplified TCR beta CDR3 regions from RNA transcripts. First-round RT-PCR of the TCR CDR3 relied on the HTBI primer set. TCRdb re-called the multiplex PCR reads with MiXCR, one entry per CDR3 protein. The table has about 600,000 distinct CDR3 sequences, about a sixth seen once; the top ten hold roughly 3.3%. The material sequenced was blood. The origin of the receptors is a woman in her 40s with Graves' ophthalmopathy.

The chain joins TRBV7-8 to TRBJ2-7; TRBD2 matches at 7 bases. Trimming removed 7 bases from V and 7 bases from J; junction bases left unmatched: 16. Per the germline V gene, CDR1 is SGHVS and CDR2 is FQNEAQ. The CDR3 totals 15 residues. The CDR3 region is CASNSMVGGPGEQYF. CDR3 DNA: TGTGCCAGCAACTCAATGGTGGGAGGGCCGGGAGAGCAGTACTTC.

This clonotype was seen repeatedly, ten times or more. The chain joins TRBV12-3 or TRBV12-4 to TRBJ1-1; no clear D. This CDR3 is built from 14 residues. V dropped 3 bases and J dropped 2 bases, with 10 bases sitting between them. For the CDR3, the DNA is TGTGCCAGCAGTTTCTCGGGCCCAAACACTGAAGCTTTCTTT. Its translation is CASSFSGPNTEAFF.

This clonotype was recorded a few times. The chain recombines TRBV12-5 with TRBJ2-3, with a possible D match to TRBD2 (5 bases). The V end was cut by 5 bases, the J end by 8 bases, with 8 bases between. There are 11 residues in the CDR3. CDR1 is LGHNT, CDR2 FRNRAP, per germline. CDR3 nucleotides: TGTGCTAGTGGTAGTGCGGGTACGCAGTATTTT. It yields the protein CASGSAGTQYF. Full variable domain (remainder filled in from reference TRBV12-5 and TRBJ2-3): DARVTQTPRHKVTEMGQEVTMRCQPILGHNTVFWYRQTMMQGLELLAYFRNRAPLDDSGMPKDRFSAEMPDATLATLKIQPSEPRDSAVYFCASGSAGTQYFGPGTRLTVL.

This clonotype has a count of ten or more. The V call is TRBV2, the J call TRBJ1-1; TRBD1 matches 8 bases. Per germline, CDR1 SNHLY and CDR2 FYNNEI. With 3 bases clipped from V and 5 bases from J, the junction kept 5 bases outside the gene matches. This CDR3 has 14 amino acids. CDR3 coding DNA: TGTGCCAGCAGTGACAGGGGGCGGAGGACTGAAGCTTTCTTT. Translation gives CASSDRGRRTEAFF.

Ten or more counts support this clonotype. This sequence joins TRBV11-2 and TRBJ2-2, with TRBD1 matching 9 bases. Per the germline V gene, CDR1 is SGHAT and CDR2 is FQNNGV. This CDR3 is 14 amino acids long. Trimming took 5 bases from V and 5 from J; bases not matched to a gene: 3. This CDR3 is CASSPGTGTGELFF. DNA of the CDR3: TGTGCCAGCAGCCCTGGGACAGGGACCGGGGAGCTGTTTTTT.

This clonotype appeared many times. V is TRBV20-1 and J is TRBJ2-3; 7 positions match TRBD2. CDR1 is DFQATT, CDR2 SNEGSKA, per germline (reference sequence). CDR3 size: 13 residues. The V segment lost 7 bases and the J segment 4 bases; nucleotides outside the gene matches: 8. This CDR3 is CSGSGTEADTQYF. DNA of the CDR3: TGCAGTGGCAGCGGGACGGAGGCAGATACGCAGTATTTT.

The chain's CDR3 is CAISLDRGQAGELFF. In DNA form, the CDR3 reads TGTGCCATCAGTTTGGACAGGGGGCAGGCCGGGGAGCTGTTTTTT. The chain carries TRBV10-3 and TRBJ2-2; TRBD1 matches 11 bases. Germline CDR1 ENHRY, CDR2 SYGVKD. The CDR3 spans 15 residues. V lost 5 bases to trimming and J lost 6 bases; unmatched junction nucleotides: 5.

The CDR3 DNA reads TGTGCCAGCAGATCAGGGGAGAGAAATGGCTACACCTTC. Its translation is CASRSGERNGYTF. The chain has TRBV6-1 and TRBJ1-2; D is perhaps TRBD1 (6 bases). The CDR3 runs to 13 residues. Per the germline V gene, CDR1 is MNHNS and CDR2 is SASEGT. Trimming removed 6 bases from V and 6 bases from J, with 14 bases in between.

This chain connects TRBV20-1 to TRBJ1-5; tentatively, D is TRBD1 (5 bases). Deletions cut 3 bases from V and 0 bases from J, with 9 bases between. Germline V gene lookup returns CDR1 DFQATT and CDR2 SNEGSKA (reference sequence). CDR3 length: 14 residues. This chain's CDR3 is CSASGDSSNQPQHF. The CDR3 bases are TGCAGTGCTAGTGGAGACAGTAGCAATCAGCCCCAGCATTTT.

This clonotype came up many times. The chain links TRBV12-3 or TRBV12-4 to TRBJ2-1; 9 bases are a match to TRBD2. J lost 3 bases, V lost 2 bases, and 8 bases had no gene match. This CDR3 is 17 amino acids long. CDR3 in amino acids: CASSLSGSSGDYNEQFF. In nucleotides, the CDR3 is TGTGCCAGCAGTTTATCCGGCTCTAGCGGGGACTACAATGAGCAGTTCTTC.

The chain employs TRBV12-3 or TRBV12-4 and TRBJ2-5; D not certain. Trimming left V 6 bases short and J 5 bases short, with 13 bases between. The CDR3 spans 13 residues. CDR3 in DNA: TGTGCCAGCAGCTACGGACCAGCCGAGACCCAGTACTTC. It translates to CASSYGPAETQYF.

This clonotype occurred many times. The V and J genes are TRBV20-1 and TRBJ2-3; 10 bases agree with TRBD2. Per the germline V gene, CDR1 is DFQATT and CDR2 is SNEGSKA (reference sequence). The trim removed 4 bases at V and 2 bases at J, leaving 12 bases unmatched. The CDR3 totals 17 residues. The CDR3: CSATGPVAGGNTDTQYF. CDR3 coding DNA: TGCAGTGCTACGGGACCGGTAGCGGGGGGCAACACAGATACGCAGTATTTT.

This clonotype was counted a few times. CDR3: CASSVVPGPQHF. The CDR3 nucleotides read TGTGCCAGTAGCGTGGTTCCGGGGCCCCAGCATTTT. The chain employs TRBV19 and TRBJ1-5; D is undetermined. This CDR3 region has 12 residues. V was trimmed by 6 bases and J by 9 bases, leaving 12 bases between them. CDR1 and CDR2 (germline): LNHDA, SQIVND (reference sequence).

There are many counts of this clonotype. The CDR3 DNA follows: TGCGCCAGCAGCTCAAGGGACCACAACACCGGGGAGCTGTTTTTT. Amino acid sequence: CASSSRDHNTGELFF. The V and J genes are TRBV5-1 and TRBJ2-2; D is tentatively TRBD1 or TRBD2 (5 bases each). The CDR3 consists of 15 residues. Germline lookup yields CDR1 SGHRS and CDR2 YFSETQ. Trimming shortened V by 3 bases and J by 2 bases, and 11 bases separated the two germline ends.

On this clonotype: A much larger clone is a single base away; this may be a read error. The V and J genes are TRBV5-5 and TRBJ2-1; 9 nucleotides match TRBD1. This CDR3 contains 15 residues. In germline, CDR1 is SGHKS, CDR2 YYEKEE (reference sequence). CDR3 sequence: CASSLVGQGYNDQFF. CDR3 sequence (DNA): TGTGCCAGCAGCCTCGTGGGACAGGGATACAATGACCAGTTCTTC.